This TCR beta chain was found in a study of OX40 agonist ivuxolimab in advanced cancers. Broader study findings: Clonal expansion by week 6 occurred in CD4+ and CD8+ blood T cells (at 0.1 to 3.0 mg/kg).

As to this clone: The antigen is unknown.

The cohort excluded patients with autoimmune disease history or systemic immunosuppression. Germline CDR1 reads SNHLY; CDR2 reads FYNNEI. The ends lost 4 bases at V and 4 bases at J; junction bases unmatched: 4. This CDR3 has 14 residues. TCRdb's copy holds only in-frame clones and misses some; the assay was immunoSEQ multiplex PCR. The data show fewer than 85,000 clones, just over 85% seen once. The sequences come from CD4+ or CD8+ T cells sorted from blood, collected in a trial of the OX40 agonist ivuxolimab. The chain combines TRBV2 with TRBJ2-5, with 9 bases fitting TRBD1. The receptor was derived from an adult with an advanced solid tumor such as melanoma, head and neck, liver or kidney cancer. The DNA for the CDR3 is TGTGCCAGCAGTGGACAGGGGGGAGGAGAGACCCAGTACTTC. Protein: CASSGQGGGETQYF.